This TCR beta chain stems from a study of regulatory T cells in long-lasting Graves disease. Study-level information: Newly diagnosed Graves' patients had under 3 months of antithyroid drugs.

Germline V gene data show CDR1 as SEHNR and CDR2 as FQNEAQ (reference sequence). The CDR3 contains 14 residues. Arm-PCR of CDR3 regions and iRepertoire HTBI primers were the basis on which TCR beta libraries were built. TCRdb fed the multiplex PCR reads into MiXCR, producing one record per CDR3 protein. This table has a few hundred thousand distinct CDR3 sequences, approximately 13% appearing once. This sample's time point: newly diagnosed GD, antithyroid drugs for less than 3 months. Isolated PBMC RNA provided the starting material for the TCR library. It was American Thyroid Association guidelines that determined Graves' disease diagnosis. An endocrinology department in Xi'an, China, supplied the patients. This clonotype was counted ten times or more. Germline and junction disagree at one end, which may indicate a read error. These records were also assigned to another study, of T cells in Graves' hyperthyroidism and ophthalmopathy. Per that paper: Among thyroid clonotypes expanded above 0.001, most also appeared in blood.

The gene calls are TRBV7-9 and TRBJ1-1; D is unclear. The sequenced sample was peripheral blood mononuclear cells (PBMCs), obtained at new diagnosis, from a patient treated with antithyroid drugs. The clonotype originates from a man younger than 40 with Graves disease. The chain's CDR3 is CASRLGGRDTEAFF. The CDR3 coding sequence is TGTGCCAGCAGGTTAGGTGGAAGGGACACTGAAGCTTTCTTT.